This T cell receptor (beta chain) was documented in a study of T-cell reconstitution after alpha-beta-depleted transplantation in children listed by TCRdb under 2016. General notes on the study: T-cell immune reconstitution after TCRalphabeta/CD19-depleted allogeneic hematopoietic cell transplantation in children was quantitatively tracked in the study by means of TCR repertoire profiling.

Receptor amplification or capture employed PCR. The sequencer was an Illumina HiSeq 2500. To normalize quantification of the TCRbeta repertoire, the TCR libraries were built with molecular barcoding that relied on unique molecular identifiers. TCRdb trimmed the raw reads at Q25, called clones with MiXCR and kept productive beta chains. Each CDR3 protein gets just one entry, which takes the most common genes and DNA from the rows behind it. This sample gives more than 200,000 distinct CDR3 sequences in total; around 9.7% of them show up just once. The top ten hold 5% to 6% of the sample. This clonotype occurred many times. What this receptor recognizes is not known. No much larger clone is present one base from it, and per-base qualities are unavailable. The CDR3 runs 13 amino acids, cysteine and phenylalanine included. Only the CDR3 part of the read is kept: 39 bases, read in frame from the first base. The germline V gene yields SGHRS for CDR1 and YFSETQ for CDR2. The V end loses 4 bases and the J end loses 5 bases, and a stretch of 12 bases separates them.

The chain was built from TRBV5-1 and TRBJ1-1, with TRBD1 perhaps the D gene, on 6 matching bases. The material sequenced was PBMCs from the stem cell graft donor, taken from the stem cell graft. This receptor was obtained from a human donor who donated a stem cell graft to a child with SCID. Here the CDR3 is given as CASSRTGITEAFF. The nucleotide sequence reads TGCGCCAGCAGCCGTACAGGGATAACTGAAGCTTTCTTT. Full variable domain (CDR3 extended with the reference TRBV5-1 and TRBJ1-1 proteins): KAGVTQTPRYLIKTRGQQVTLSCSPISGHRSVSWYQQTPGQGLQFLFEYFSETQRNKGNFPGRFSGRQFSNSRSEMNVSTLELGDSALYLCASSRTGITEAFFGQGTRLTVV.